The 18 T cell receptor beta chains below all came from one sample that was sequenced in a study of T cell repertoires and leukemia-associated antigens. These receptors have no known antigen. One entry per CDR3 protein, called by TCRdb with MiXCR from the 5' RACE reads. The table shows 12,000 or so distinct CDR3 sequences, with just over 40% occurring only once. The sequencing input was CD3+ T cells sorted from blood and cultured. Every receptor here comes from a female donor in good health.

This clonotype has ten or more counts. The V and J genes are TRBV5-1 and TRBJ2-5; TRBD2 might be the D (5 bases). In germline, CDR1 is SGHRS, CDR2 YFSETQ. Trimming removed 0 bases at V and 2 bases at J, with 8 bases between. The CDR3 runs to 14 residues. The CDR3 DNA reads TGCGCCAGCAGCTTGGTGGGAGATCAAGAGACCCAGTACTTC. Its protein is CASSLVGDQETQYF.

This clonotype is medium-sized in the sample. This chain uses TRBV3-1 with TRBJ2-5, with D hard to call. Trimming stripped 1 base from V and 5 bases from J, with 8 bases between. Germline CDR1 and CDR2: LGHDT and YNNKEL (reference sequence). CDR3 size: 13 residues. CDR3 sequence (DNA): TGTGCCAGCAGCCAAGTGGGATCGGAGACCCAGTACTTC. Translated: CASSQVGSETQYF.

The CDR3 spells CSAAGSIDTQYF. DNA for the CDR3: TGCAGTGCAGCGGGAAGTATAGATACGCAGTATTTT. This chain connects TRBV20-1 to TRBJ2-3; 7 bases line up with TRBD2. V dropped 6 bases and J dropped 5; count of bases not matched to a gene: 5. Germline V gene lookup returns CDR1 DFQATT and CDR2 SNEGSKA (reference sequence). The CDR3 totals 12 residues.

The rearrangement uses TRBV5-1 and TRBJ2-7; TRBD2 is a possible D gene (5 bases). This CDR3 contains 11 residues. Germline V CDR1 and CDR2: SGHRS, YFSETQ. Deletions cut 4 bases from V and 5 bases from J, with 7 bases between. CDR3 in amino acids: CASSLGDEQYF. CDR3 DNA sequence: TGCGCCAGCAGCCTGGGAGACGAGCAGTACTTC. The whole variable domain, remainder taken from reference TRBV5-1 and TRBJ2-7, is KAGVTQTPRYLIKTRGQQVTLSCSPISGHRSVSWYQQTPGQGLQFLFEYFSETQRNKGNFPGRFSGRQFSNSRSEMNVSTLELGDSALYLCASSLGDEQYFGPGTRLTVT.

This clonotype counts as medium-sized. This chain connects TRBV5-1 to TRBJ2-3, with unresolved D. The germline V and J ends were trimmed by 2 bases and 6 bases, with 10 bases remaining between them. The CDR3 covers 13 residues. Germline values: CDR1 SGHRS, CDR2 YFSETQ. In DNA form, the CDR3 reads TGCGCCAGCAGCTTCTCCGGGCTCGATACGCAGTATTTT. It yields the protein CASSFSGLDTQYF.

This clonotype was seen more than once but under ten times. This chain connects TRBV5-5 to TRBJ1-1; 11 bases are a match to TRBD1. The CDR3 length is 16 residues. In germline, CDR1 is SGHKS, CDR2 YYEKEE (reference sequence). Trimming at V came to 4 bases and at J to 5 bases, leaving 10 bases not matched to a gene. The CDR3 DNA follows: TGTGCCAGCAGCCGAAGGACAGGGGGCGGCGCGACTGAAGCTTTCTTT. It translates to CASSRRTGGGATEAFF.

This clonotype is labeled medium-sized (0.01 to 0.1%). V and J are TRBV4-2 and TRBJ2-7, with D perhaps TRBD2 (6 bases). The germline V gene has CDR1 LGHNA and CDR2 YNFKEQ. This CDR3 spans 16 amino acids. The V end was cut by 0 bases, the J end by 12 bases, with 24 bases between. The CDR3 bases are TGTGCCAGCAGCCAAGATGGGCCCGGGACTCCATCGGTTCGGTACTTC. Encoded protein: CASSQDGPGTPSVRYF.

The genes are TRBV14 and TRBJ2-1; TRBD2 matches 10 bases. The germline V gene encodes CDR1 SGHDN and CDR2 FVKESK. The CDR3 is made up of 18 amino acids. The V gene end was trimmed by 4 bases and the J gene end by 0 bases; junction bases not matched to a gene: 9. CDR3 nucleotides: TGTGCCAGCAGCCCTATAAAATCTAGCGGGAGCTCCTACAATGAGCAGTTCTTC. It encodes CASSPIKSSGSSYNEQFF.

CDR3 in DNA: TGTGCCAGCAGCAAACAGCAATCAGCCCCAGCGTTT. Translating gives CASSKQQSAPAF. The chain employs TRBV21-1 and TRBJ1-5. TRBV21-1 constitutes a pseudogene. The CDR3 spans 12 residues.

The J gene is TRBJ2-2, the V gene TRBV5-1; tentative D call: TRBD2 (6 bases). V dropped 4 bases and J dropped 3 bases, with 16 bases sitting between them. Germline values: CDR1 SGHRS, CDR2 YFSETQ. The CDR3 spans 16 residues. The CDR3 DNA follows: TGCGCCAGCAGCATTAGCGGCGGGACTCACACCGGGGAGCTGTTTTTT. Its protein is CASSISGGTHTGELFF.

The chain is built from TRBV29-1 and TRBJ2-1; D might be TRBD2 (5 bases). The V gene lost 8 bases and the J gene lost 9 bases, with 14 bases spanning the gap. Germline V lookup: CDR1 SQVTM, CDR2 ANQGSEA. The CDR3 spans 11 residues. The CDR3 sequence is CSFLAPTEQFF. The CDR3 coding sequence is TGCAGCTTCTTAGCGCCGACTGAGCAGTTCTTC.

Written as DNA, the CDR3 is TGTGCCAGCAGTTTACAGGCCCGGGGCACCGGGGAGCTGTTTTTT. Its protein product is CASSLQARGTGELFF. The J gene is TRBJ2-2, the V gene TRBV27; tentative D call: TRBD2 (5 bases). CDR3 length equals 15 residues. The ends were cut back, 2 bases at V and 4 bases at J, with 11 bases in the middle. Germline CDR1 MNHEY, CDR2 SMNVEV (reference sequence).

This clonotype was counted many times. The rearrangement uses TRBV28 and TRBJ2-5; possibly TRBD1 for D (6 bases). This CDR3 comprises 15 residues. Between the trimmed V and J ends, which lost 1 base and 0 bases, there was a span of 9 bases. Germline V lookup: CDR1 MDHEN, CDR2 SYDVKM. CDR3 coding DNA: TGTGCCAGCAGTTTATCTACAGGGTACCAAGAGACCCAGTACTTC. It codes for CASSLSTGYQETQYF.

This clonotype is classed as medium-sized. V gene TRBV5-1 combines with J gene TRBJ2-1; 7 nucleotides agree with TRBD2. This CDR3 spans 17 amino acids. Germline V gene sequence: CDR1 SGHRS, CDR2 YFSETQ. J lost 8 bases, V lost 0 bases, and 14 bases had no gene match. CDR3 bases: TGCGCCAGCAGCTTGGCCCTCTCGGCGGGAGTGTTTCATGAGCAGTTCTTC. Its translation: CASSLALSAGVFHEQFF.

This clonotype was observed at least ten times. The chain uses TRBV6-4 and TRBJ2-7, with D tentatively TRBD2 (5 bases). The germline V gene has CDR1 MRHNA and CDR2 SNTAGT. V lost 6 bases, J lost 1 base, and 16 bases lay in between. The CDR3 is 15 residues long. CDR3 region: CASRKHPDFSYEQYF. As DNA, the CDR3 is TGTGCCAGCAGGAAGCACCCGGACTTTTCCTACGAGCAGTACTTC.

This clonotype is medium-sized within its sample. V usage is TRBV5-1 and J usage is TRBJ2-5; 8 bases are a match to TRBD1. Germline CDR1 is SGHRS and CDR2 is YFSETQ. Trimming removed 9 bases from V and 5 bases from J; junction bases left unmatched: 18. This CDR3 spans 16 amino acids. CDR3 sequence reads: CATQRSPTGVRETQYF. As DNA, the CDR3 is TGCGCCACCCAAAGGTCTCCGACAGGGGTTAGGGAGACCCAGTACTTC.

This clonotype has just a few counts. The chain has TRBV29-1 and TRBJ2-3; 12 bases line up with TRBD2. The CDR3 length is 15 residues. The germline V gene has CDR1 SQVTM and CDR2 ANQGSEA. The V and J ends lost 4 bases and 4 bases, in that order; junction bases with no gene match: 6. The CDR3 coding sequence is TGCAGCGTTGGGGGGACTAGCGGGCGAGCAGATACGCAGTATTTT. Residues: CSVGGTSGRADTQYF.

The chain joins TRBV5-1 to TRBJ2-1; possibly TRBD2 for D (5 bases). The CDR3 covers 15 residues. Per germline, CDR1 SGHRS and CDR2 YFSETQ. The V end lost 10 bases, the J end lost 6 bases, and 23 bases lay between the germline ends. The CDR3 is CAGTLEVQGGNEQFF. In nucleotides, the CDR3 is TGCGCCGGCACTCTAGAGGTCCAAGGAGGCAATGAGCAGTTCTTC.